The 32 T cell receptor beta chains presented below share a single source sample, sequenced in a study of blood T cell repertoires in COVID-19. Clones were read by immunoSEQ multiplex PCR, and TCRdb kept only the in-frame ones, dropping some. Here the sample spans about 150,000 clones, 84% being singletons. The specimen sequenced was PBMCs or T cells enriched from blood (not recorded which). The receptors come from a woman aged 45 to 65 who had recovered from COVID-19.

The chain uses TRBV7-2 and TRBJ2-1, with a tentative D call TRBD2 (6 bases). V was shortened by 2 bases and J by 0 bases, with 8 bases between the two germline ends. The CDR3 contains 15 residues. Germline V gene sequence: CDR1 SGHTA, CDR2 FQGNSA. The CDR3 is CASSLTRGSYNEQFF. CDR3 DNA: TGTGCCAGCAGCTTAACGCGGGGCTCCTACAATGAGCAGTTCTTC.

V usage is TRBV5-1 and J usage is TRBJ2-7, with 9 positions matching TRBD1. V shed 4 bases and J 4 bases; nucleotides not matched to a gene: 6. The CDR3 extends over 14 amino acids. CDR1 SGHRS and CDR2 YFSETQ come from the germline V gene. The CDR3 loop reads CASSPGDREYEQYF. CDR3 DNA: TGCGCCAGCAGCCCCGGGGACAGGGAATACGAGCAGTACTTC.

The chain links TRBV3-1 (or the pseudogene TRBV3-2) to TRBJ1-4, with 7 bases fitting TRBD1. V trimming: 4 bases; J trimming: 4 bases; junction bases outside the gene matches: 6. CDR1 and CDR2 (germline): LGHDT, YNNKEL (reference sequence). CDR3 length: 15 amino acids. In DNA form, the CDR3 reads TGTGCCAGCAGCCCTCGGACAGGTTTTAATGAAAAACTGTTTTTT. Translating gives CASSPRTGFNEKLFF.

The chain uses TRBV6-5 and TRBJ1-6; no clear D. The CDR3 runs to 13 residues. Trimming pared 8 bases from V and 7 bases from J, leaving 12 bases between. Germline lookup yields CDR1 MNHEY and CDR2 SVGAGI. The CDR3 loop reads CASHEAVNSPLHF. The CDR3 DNA reads as TGTGCCAGCCACGAGGCCGTGAATTCACCCCTCCACTTT.

The chain uses TRBV5-1 and TRBJ1-4; D remains ambiguous. The germline V gene has CDR1 SGHRS and CDR2 YFSETQ. V lost 2 bases and J lost 5, with 13 bases in between. CDR3 length equals 15 residues. DNA for the CDR3: TGCGCCAGCAGCTTAGCTGGAGCCACGAATGAAAAACTGTTTTTT. Protein product: CASSLAGATNEKLFF.

The gene calls are TRBV3-1 (or the pseudogene TRBV3-2) and TRBJ1-5; 8 bases match TRBD1. V lost 6 bases and J lost 6; bases outside the gene matches: 7. Germline V gene lookup returns CDR1 LGHDT and CDR2 YNNKEL (reference sequence). This CDR3 is 14 amino acids long. CDR3 in amino acids: CASREQGTGQPQHF. In nucleotides, the CDR3 is TGTGCCAGCAGGGAACAGGGGACAGGTCAGCCCCAGCATTTT.

The V call is TRBV24-1, the J call TRBJ2-1; D may be TRBD2 (5 bases). Trimming took off 3 bases at V and 9 bases at J, with 17 bases between the two ends. The CDR3 spans 15 residues. The germline V gene encodes CDR1 KGHDR and CDR2 SFDVKD. The CDR3 loop is CATSDPGGPRPEQFF. CDR3 sequence (DNA): TGTGCCACCAGTGATCCAGGAGGACCTCGGCCTGAGCAGTTCTTC.

This chain uses TRBV7-3 with TRBJ2-1; D unclear. CDR1 and CDR2 from the germline V gene are SGHTA and FQGTGA. This CDR3 is built from 13 residues. Trimming stripped 2 bases from V and 6 bases from J, with 8 bases between. In nucleotides, the CDR3 is TGTGCCAGCAGCTTATTAGCCTCCAATGAGCAGTTCTTC. This codes for CASSLLASNEQFF.

This clone has just one count. This chain links TRBV21-1 with TRBJ2-2; the table's D call, TRBD1, has no DNA check behind it. TRBV21-1 is shown as a pseudogene. The CDR3 totals 16 residues. CDR3 coding DNA: TGTGCCAGCAGCAAAGAGCCCGACAAGAACACCGGGGAGCTGTTTTTT. Its protein is CASSKEPDKNTGELFF.

The chain joins TRBV7-2 to TRBJ2-2; perhaps TRBD2 as D (6 bases). The germline gives CDR1 SGHTA, CDR2 FQGNSA. Trimming pared 2 bases from V and 1 base from J, leaving 11 bases between. The CDR3 runs 16 residues. The CDR3: CASSLYAGRNTGELFF. The CDR3 bases are TGTGCCAGCAGCTTATACGCGGGGAGGAACACCGGGGAGCTGTTTTTT.

This clone is a singleton in its sample. The chain uses TRBV5-1 and TRBJ2-7; D call uncertain. V was clipped by 0 bases and J by 3 bases, with 10 bases between them. The CDR3 is 14 amino acids. CDR1 is SGHRS, CDR2 YFSETQ, per germline. The CDR3: CASSLAATNYEQYF. The DNA of the CDR3 is TGCGCCAGCAGCTTGGCGGCTACTAACTACGAGCAGTACTTC.

This sequence joins TRBV13 and TRBJ2-1, with no clear D. Germline assignment: CDR1 PRHDT and CDR2 FYEKMQ (reference sequence). V was shortened by 3 bases and J by 6 bases, with 12 bases between the two germline ends. The CDR3 has 14 residues. CDR3 DNA: TGTGCCAGCAGCTTTAGTTCGGGTATCAATGAGCAGTTCTTC. This translates into CASSFSSGINEQFF.

The CDR3 DNA follows: TGTGCCAGCAGTGAAACGGGGGGGGGCCCCAAGGCCCATTTT. Translating it yields CASSETGGGPKAHF. The V call is TRBV6-1, the J call TRBJ1-5, with D perhaps matching TRBD1 (6 bases). Germline CDR1 is MNHNS and CDR2 is SASEGT. Trimming shortened V by 2 bases and J by 16 bases, and 21 bases separated the two germline ends. The CDR3 is 14 amino acids.

This chain uses TRBV7-6 with TRBJ2-6; TRBD2 matches 8 bases. After removal of 7 bases from V and 4 bases from J, the junction contained 12 bases not matched to a gene. There are 17 residues in the CDR3. Germline values: CDR1 SGHVS, CDR2 FNYEAQ. DNA for the CDR3: TGTGCCAGCACCCCCGACGGGGGGGCAGCGGGGGCCAACGTCCTGACTTTC. Protein: CASTPDGGAAGANVLTF.

The chain is built from TRBV5-1 and TRBJ2-3, with 8 bases aligning to TRBD1. Trimming cost V 4 bases and J 2 bases; bases outside gene matches: 9. Germline V gene lookup returns CDR1 SGHRS and CDR2 YFSETQ. The CDR3 is 16 residues long. The CDR3 here is CASSDLDRGHTDTQYF. CDR3 nucleotide sequence: TGCGCCAGCAGCGATTTAGACAGGGGACACACAGATACGCAGTATTTT.

In this sample, this clone turned up once. The rearrangement uses TRBV2 and TRBJ2-3, with D perhaps matching TRBD1 (7 bases). Germline values: CDR1 SNHLY, CDR2 FYNNEI. Trimming took 7 bases from V and 2 from J, leaving 19 bases between them. This CDR3 is built from 16 residues. CDR3 DNA: TGTGCCAGCAACCCCAGGGGGGCGGGGTTCACAGATACGCAGTATTTT. Translation: CASNPRGAGFTDTQYF.

This chain uses TRBV5-1 with TRBJ1-1; 7 bases map to TRBD1. CDR3 length equals 16 residues. Germline V gives CDR1 SGHRS, CDR2 YFSETQ. V trimming: 1 base; J trimming: 4 bases; junction bases outside the gene matches: 10. For the CDR3, the DNA is TGCGCCAGCAGCTTGCTTAAGACAGGGTCACGCACTGAAGCTTTCTTT. This translates into CASSLLKTGSRTEAFF.

This chain joins TRBV6-6 and TRBJ1-2, with a tentative D call TRBD1 (6 bases). This CDR3 has 15 amino acids. Germline assignment: CDR1 MNHNY and CDR2 SVGAGI (reference sequence). V was clipped by 6 bases and J by 2 bases, with 16 bases between them. CDR3 bases: TGTGCCAGCAGCCGCCAACCGGACAGCAACTATGGCTACACCTTC. Translated: CASSRQPDSNYGYTF.

The chain uses TRBV7-2 and TRBJ2-1; tentative D call: TRBD2 (5 bases). The germline V gene has CDR1 SGHTA and CDR2 FQGNSA. The germline V and J ends were trimmed by 9 bases and 7 bases, with 16 bases remaining between them. There are 13 residues in the CDR3. The CDR3 region has the DNA TGTGCCAGTACCCAGCGGAGGTCGAATGAGCAGTTCTTC. It yields the protein CASTQRRSNEQFF. Combining the CDR3 with reference TRBV7-2 and TRBJ2-1 gives the whole variable domain GAGVSQSPSNKVTEKGKDVELRCDPISGHTALYWYRQSLGQGLEFLIYFQGNSAPDKSGLPSDRFSAERTGGSVSTLTIQRTQQEDSAVYLCASTQRRSNEQFFGPGTRLTVL.

V gene TRBV5-4 combines with J gene TRBJ2-7, with TRBD2 as a possible D gene (6 bases). The germline V and J ends were trimmed by 4 bases and 2 bases, with 13 bases remaining between them. The germline V gene encodes CDR1 SGHNT and CDR2 YYREEE (reference sequence). The CDR3 spans 14 residues. The CDR3 region has the DNA TGTGCCAGCAGCGGTGTCGGGGGTCCCTACGAGCAGTACTTC. Amino acids: CASSGVGGPYEQYF. The full variable domain, with the rest looked up from reference TRBV5-4 and TRBJ2-7, is ETGVTQSPTHLIKTRGQQVTLRCSSQSGHNTVSWYQQALGQGPQFIFQYYREEENGRGNFPPRFSGLQFPNYSSELNVNALELDDSALYLCASSGVGGPYEQYFGPGTRLTVT.

This clone occurred a few times. The genes are TRBV4-2 and TRBJ1-1; 10 nucleotides agree with TRBD1. Germline V CDR1 and CDR2: LGHNA, YNFKEQ. V dropped 6 bases and J dropped 9; count of bases not matched to a gene: 13. The CDR3 totals 15 residues. DNA for the CDR3: TGTGCCAGCAGTCAAATCTTCCGGGACAGGGGAAAAGCTTTCTTT. This gives the protein CASSQIFRDRGKAFF.

The rearrangement uses TRBV5-1 and TRBJ2-1, with D perhaps TRBD1 (5 bases). Trimming cost V 4 bases and J 9 bases, with 14 bases left between them. Germline CDR1 and CDR2: SGHRS and YFSETQ. The CDR3 runs 13 residues. Here the CDR3 DNA reads TGCGCCAGCAGCGATGGGGCGTTCGGTGAGCAGTTCTTC. Translated: CASSDGAFGEQFF. The complete variable domain, with remaining parts taken from reference TRBV5-1 and TRBJ2-1, reads KAGVTQTPRYLIKTRGQQVTLSCSPISGHRSVSWYQQTPGQGLQFLFEYFSETQRNKGNFPGRFSGRQFSNSRSEMNVSTLELGDSALYLCASSDGAFGEQFFGPGTRLTVL.

The chain has TRBV2 and TRBJ1-4, with 7 bases aligning to TRBD1. Germline assignment: CDR1 SNHLY and CDR2 FYNNEI. CDR3 length equals 15 residues. V was pared by 3 bases and J by 0 bases, with 1 base of the junction left unmatched. CDR3 nucleotides: TGTGCCAGCAGTGACAGGGGGACAACTAATGAAAAACTGTTTTTT. Protein product: CASSDRGTTNEKLFF.

The chain is built from TRBV9 and TRBJ2-7, with D maybe TRBD1 (6 bases). From germline, CDR1 is SGDLS and CDR2 YYNGEE. The germline V and J ends were trimmed by 4 bases and 2 bases, with 16 bases remaining between them. The CDR3 runs to 15 residues. CDR3 region: CASSPEIDRTYEQYF. The CDR3 DNA is TGTGCCAGCAGCCCCGAGATTGACAGGACCTACGAGCAGTACTTC.

J is TRBJ2-7 and V is TRBV2; TRBD1 might be the D (6 bases). Per germline, CDR1 SNHLY and CDR2 FYNNEI. The CDR3 is made up of 13 amino acids. The V end lost 8 bases, the J end lost 3 bases, and 14 bases lay between the germline ends. CDR3: CASAGTRNYEQYF. As DNA, the CDR3 is TGTGCCAGCGCCGGGACAAGGAACTACGAGCAGTACTTC. The full variable domain, in which reference TRBV2 and TRBJ2-7 provide the parts outside the CDR3, is EPEVTQTPSHQVTQMGQEVILRCVPISNHLYFYWYRQILGQKVEFLVSFYNNEISEKSEIFDDQFSVERPDGSNFTLKIRSTKLEDSAMYFCASAGTRNYEQYFGPGTRLTVT.

The chain is built from TRBV11-3 and TRBJ2-7; no clear D gene. In germline, CDR1 is SGHNT, CDR2 YENEEA. The CDR3 has 16 amino acids. V was trimmed by 1 base and J by 6 bases, leaving 19 bases between them. The CDR3 region is CASSLGIPLEAGEQYF. CDR3 sequence (DNA): TGTGCCAGCAGCTTAGGAATCCCGTTAGAGGCCGGCGAGCAGTACTTC.

The rearrangement uses TRBV3-1 (or the pseudogene TRBV3-2) and TRBJ2-1; tentatively, D is TRBD2 (6 bases). V was cut by 0 bases and J by 6 bases, with 12 bases left in between. The CDR3 is 15 residues long. Germline-derived CDR1 and CDR2 are LGHDT and YNNKEL (reference sequence). The CDR3 DNA is TGTGCCAGCAGCCAAGATCGACTAGAGGGCAATGAGCAGTTCTTC. Protein: CASSQDRLEGNEQFF.

This clone has only a few counts. V and J are TRBV6-2 or TRBV6-3 and TRBJ1-5; D is unresolved. There are 15 residues in the CDR3. Trimming removed 3 bases at V and 3 bases at J, with 12 bases between. CDR1 MNHEY and CDR2 SVGEGT come from the germline V gene. CDR3 sequence (DNA): TGTGCCAGCAGTTATGGAGAAAACCTCAATCAGCCCCAGCATTTT. It specifies CASSYGENLNQPQHF.

The chain carries TRBV7-8 and TRBJ2-7; D is undetermined. The CDR3 is 13 residues long. Germline CDR1 and CDR2: SGHVS and FQNEAQ. V was clipped by 2 bases and J by 5 bases, with 10 bases between them. CDR3 coding DNA: TGTGCCAGCAGCTTACGAGCTTCTCACGAGCAGTACTTC. It codes for CASSLRASHEQYF.

The rearrangement uses TRBV6-4 and TRBJ1-2; TRBD1 agrees at 7 bases. The CDR3 sequence is 13 residues long. Germline V CDR1 and CDR2: MRHNA, SNTAGT. The trim removed 3 bases at V and 5 bases at J, leaving 3 bases unmatched. CDR3: CASSETGLYGYTF. The CDR3 bases are TGTGCCAGCAGTGAGACAGGGCTTTATGGCTACACCTTC.

The gene calls are TRBV3-1 (or the pseudogene TRBV3-2) and TRBJ2-3; no firm D call. With 3 bases removed from V and 2 bases from J, the gap between germline ends came to 9 bases. The CDR3 contains 14 residues. Germline CDR1 reads LGHDT; CDR2 reads YNNKEL (reference sequence). The DNA of the CDR3 is TGTGCCAGCAGCCACGGCGGAGACACAGATACGCAGTATTTT. Its translation: CASSHGGDTDTQYF.

Points on this clone: Additional DNA sequences in this sample encode the identical CDR3. The chain joins TRBV20-1 to TRBJ2-3; 7 nucleotides match TRBD2. V dropped 6 bases and J dropped 6; count of bases not matched to a gene: 3. The germline gives CDR1 DFQATT, CDR2 SNEGSKA (reference sequence). CDR3 length equals 11 residues. As DNA, the CDR3 is TGCAGTGCCCGGGGAGGGGATACGCAGTATTTT. Protein: CSARGGDTQYF.